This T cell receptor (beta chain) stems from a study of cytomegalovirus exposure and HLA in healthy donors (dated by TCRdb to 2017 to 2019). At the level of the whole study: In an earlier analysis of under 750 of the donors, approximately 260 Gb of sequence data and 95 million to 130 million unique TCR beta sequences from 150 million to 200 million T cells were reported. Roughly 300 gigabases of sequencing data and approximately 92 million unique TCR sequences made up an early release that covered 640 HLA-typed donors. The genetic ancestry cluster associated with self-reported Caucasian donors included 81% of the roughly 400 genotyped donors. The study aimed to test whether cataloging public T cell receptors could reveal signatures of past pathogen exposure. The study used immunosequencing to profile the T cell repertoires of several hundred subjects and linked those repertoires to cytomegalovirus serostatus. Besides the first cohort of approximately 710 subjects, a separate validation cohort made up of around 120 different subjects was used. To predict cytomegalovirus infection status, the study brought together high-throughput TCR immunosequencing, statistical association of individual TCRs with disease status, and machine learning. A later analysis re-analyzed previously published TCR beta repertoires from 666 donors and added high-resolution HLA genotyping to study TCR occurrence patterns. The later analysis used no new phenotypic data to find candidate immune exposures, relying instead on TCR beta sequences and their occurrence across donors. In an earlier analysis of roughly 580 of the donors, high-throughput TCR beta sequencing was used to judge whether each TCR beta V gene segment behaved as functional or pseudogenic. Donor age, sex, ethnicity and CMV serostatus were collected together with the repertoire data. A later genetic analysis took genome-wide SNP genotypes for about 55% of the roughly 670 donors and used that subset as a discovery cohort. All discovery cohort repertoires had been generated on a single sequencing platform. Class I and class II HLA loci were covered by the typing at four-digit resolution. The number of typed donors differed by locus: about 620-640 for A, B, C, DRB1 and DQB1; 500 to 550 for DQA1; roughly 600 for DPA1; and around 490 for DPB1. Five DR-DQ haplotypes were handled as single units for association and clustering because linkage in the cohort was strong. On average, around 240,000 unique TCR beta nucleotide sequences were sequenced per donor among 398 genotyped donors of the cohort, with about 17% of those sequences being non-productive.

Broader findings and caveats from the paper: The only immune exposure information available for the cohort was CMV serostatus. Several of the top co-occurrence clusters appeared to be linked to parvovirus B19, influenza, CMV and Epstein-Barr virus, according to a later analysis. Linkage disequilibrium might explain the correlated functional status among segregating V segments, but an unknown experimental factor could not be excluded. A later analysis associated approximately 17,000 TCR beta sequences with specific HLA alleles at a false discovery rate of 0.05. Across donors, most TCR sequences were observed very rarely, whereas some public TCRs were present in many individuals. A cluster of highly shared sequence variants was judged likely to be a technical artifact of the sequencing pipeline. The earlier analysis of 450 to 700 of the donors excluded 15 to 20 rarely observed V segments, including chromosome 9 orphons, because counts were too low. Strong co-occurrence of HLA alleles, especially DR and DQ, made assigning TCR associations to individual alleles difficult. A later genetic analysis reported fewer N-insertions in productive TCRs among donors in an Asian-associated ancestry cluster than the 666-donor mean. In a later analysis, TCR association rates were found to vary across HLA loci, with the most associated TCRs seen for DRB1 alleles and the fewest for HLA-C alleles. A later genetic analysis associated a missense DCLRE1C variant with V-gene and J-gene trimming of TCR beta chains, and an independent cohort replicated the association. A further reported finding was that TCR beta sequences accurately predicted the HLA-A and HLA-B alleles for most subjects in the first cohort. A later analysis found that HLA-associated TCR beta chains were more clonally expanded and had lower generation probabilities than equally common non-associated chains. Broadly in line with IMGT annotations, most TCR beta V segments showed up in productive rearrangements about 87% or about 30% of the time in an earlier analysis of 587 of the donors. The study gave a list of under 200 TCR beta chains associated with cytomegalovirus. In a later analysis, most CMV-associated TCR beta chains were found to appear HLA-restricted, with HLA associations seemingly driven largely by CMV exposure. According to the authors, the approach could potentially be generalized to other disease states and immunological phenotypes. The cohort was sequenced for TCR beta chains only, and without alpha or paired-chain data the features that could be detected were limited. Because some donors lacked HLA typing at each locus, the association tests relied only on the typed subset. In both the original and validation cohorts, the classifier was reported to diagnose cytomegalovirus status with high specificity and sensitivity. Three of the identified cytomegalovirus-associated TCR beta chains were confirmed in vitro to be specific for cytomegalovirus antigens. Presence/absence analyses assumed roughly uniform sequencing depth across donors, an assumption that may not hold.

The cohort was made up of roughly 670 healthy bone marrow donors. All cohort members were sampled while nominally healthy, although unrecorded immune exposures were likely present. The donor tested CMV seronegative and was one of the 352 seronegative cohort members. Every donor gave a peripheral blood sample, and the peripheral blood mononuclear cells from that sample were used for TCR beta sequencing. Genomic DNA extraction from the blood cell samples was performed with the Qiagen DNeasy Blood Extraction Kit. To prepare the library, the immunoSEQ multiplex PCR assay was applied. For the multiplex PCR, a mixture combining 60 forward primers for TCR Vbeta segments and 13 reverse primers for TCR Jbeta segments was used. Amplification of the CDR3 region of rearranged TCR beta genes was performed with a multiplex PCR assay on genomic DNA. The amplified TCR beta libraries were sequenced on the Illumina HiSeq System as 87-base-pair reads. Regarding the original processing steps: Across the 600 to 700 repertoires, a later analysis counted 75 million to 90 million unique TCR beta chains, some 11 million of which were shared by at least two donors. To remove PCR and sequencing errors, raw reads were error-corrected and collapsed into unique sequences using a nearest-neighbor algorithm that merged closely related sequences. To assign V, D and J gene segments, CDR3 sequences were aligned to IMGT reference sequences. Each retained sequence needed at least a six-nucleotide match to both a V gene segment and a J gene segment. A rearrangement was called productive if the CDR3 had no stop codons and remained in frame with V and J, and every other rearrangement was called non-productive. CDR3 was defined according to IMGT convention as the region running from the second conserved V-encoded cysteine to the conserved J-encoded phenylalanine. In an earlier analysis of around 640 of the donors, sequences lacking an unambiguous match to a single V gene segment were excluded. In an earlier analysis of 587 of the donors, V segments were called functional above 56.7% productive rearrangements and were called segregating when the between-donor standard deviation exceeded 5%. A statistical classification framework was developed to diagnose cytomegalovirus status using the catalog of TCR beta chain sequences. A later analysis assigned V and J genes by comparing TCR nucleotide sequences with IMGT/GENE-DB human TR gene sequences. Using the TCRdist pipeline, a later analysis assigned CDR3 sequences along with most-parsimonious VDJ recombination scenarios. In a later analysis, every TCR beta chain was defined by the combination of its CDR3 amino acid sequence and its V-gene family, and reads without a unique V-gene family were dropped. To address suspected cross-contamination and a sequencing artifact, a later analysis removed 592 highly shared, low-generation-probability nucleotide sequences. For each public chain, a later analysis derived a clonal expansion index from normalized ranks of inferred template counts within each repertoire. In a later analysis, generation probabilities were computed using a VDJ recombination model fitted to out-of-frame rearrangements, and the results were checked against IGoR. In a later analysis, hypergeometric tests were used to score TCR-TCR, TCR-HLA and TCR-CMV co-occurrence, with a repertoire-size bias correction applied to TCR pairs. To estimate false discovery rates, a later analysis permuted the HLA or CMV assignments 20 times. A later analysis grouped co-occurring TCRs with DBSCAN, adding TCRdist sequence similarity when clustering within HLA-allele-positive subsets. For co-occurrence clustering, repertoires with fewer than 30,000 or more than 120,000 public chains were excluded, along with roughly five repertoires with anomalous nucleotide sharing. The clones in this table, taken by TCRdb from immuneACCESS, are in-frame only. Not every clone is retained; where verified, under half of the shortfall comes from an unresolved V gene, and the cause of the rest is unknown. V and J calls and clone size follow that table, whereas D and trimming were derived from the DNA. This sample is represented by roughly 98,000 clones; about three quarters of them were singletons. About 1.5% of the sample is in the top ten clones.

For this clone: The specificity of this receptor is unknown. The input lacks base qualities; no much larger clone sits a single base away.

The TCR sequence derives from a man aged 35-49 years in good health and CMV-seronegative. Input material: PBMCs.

CDR3 sequence: CASSVTGQGGPNQPQHF. Here is the DNA: TGTGCCAGCAGTGTAACTGGACAGGGCGGACCCAATCAGCCCCAGCATTTT. The chain uses TRBV2 and TRBJ1-5; TRBD1 aligns with 8 central bases. Counted from cysteine to phenylalanine, this CDR3 has 17 amino acids. The read is trimmed to its CDR3 DNA, 51 bases read in frame from base 1. For this chain, trimming is 4 bases at the V end and 3 bases at the J end, and the number of junction bases without a gene match is 11. From a lookup of the germline V gene, CDR1 and CDR2 are SNHLY and FYNNEI.